These 26 T cell receptor beta chains were all obtained from the same sample, sequenced in a study of Tregs in tolerant kidney transplant recipients. Profiled with immunoSEQ multiplex PCR; TCRdb holds only in-frame clones, not every one. This repertoire includes some 14,000 clones. Related graft donors supplied nonmyeloablative bone marrow transplants, and mixed chimerism was transient. Here the sequenced sample was CD8+ T cells from blood (PBMCs), taken 6 months after the transplant. All receptors derive from a human patient who received a combined kidney and bone marrow transplant. Some T cells may be supplied by the graft donor.

For this clone: The read falls 3 residues short of the CDR3 end, and the missing part is taken from the germline J gene. The chain is built from TRBV5-6 and TRBJ2-5; the D gene is possibly TRBD1 (6 bases). Germline CDR1 and CDR2: SGHDT and YYEEEE. The CDR3 has 14 amino acids. The V gene lost 4 bases and the J gene lost 5 bases, with 15 bases spanning the gap. The CDR3 bases that were read are TGTGCCAGCAGCCCCCAGGGGAAAGCGGAGACC. Protein product: CASSPQGKAET. The entire CDR3 sequence reads CASSPQGKAETQYF.

As for this clone: Sequencing ends 3 residues short of the CDR3 end; the germline J gene provides the rest. The V and J genes are TRBV18 and TRBJ2-7, with TRBD1 as a possible D gene (6 bases). V was clipped by 3 bases and J by 2 bases, with 14 bases between them. Germline V CDR1 and CDR2: KGHSH, LQKENI. This CDR3 region has 15 residues. The CDR3 here is CASSPRTARPYEQYF. CDR3 DNA, as far as it was read: TGTGCCAGCTCACCCAGGACAGCGCGGCCCTACGAG.

As regards this clone: Read sequence stops 3 residues before the CDR3 end, and the germline J gene provides the missing end. This chain uses TRBV4-1 with TRBJ1-1, with 7 bases that match TRBD1. Germline CDR1 MGHRA, CDR2 YSYEKL. The CDR3 totals 15 residues. Losses at the gene ends were 1 base for V and 2 bases for J; bases not matched to a gene: 4. CDR3 in amino acids: CASSQVAGGNTEAFF. The sequenced CDR3 bases are TGCGCCAGCAGCCAAGTGGCAGGGGGAAACACTGAA.

A word on this clone: The read gets to within 3 residues of the CDR3 end, and the germline J gene fills in the rest. The V and J genes are TRBV2 and TRBJ1-1; no clear D. The CDR3 length is 15 residues. The V end was cut by 3 bases, the J end by 0 bases, with 11 bases between. Germline CDR1 is SNHLY and CDR2 is FYNNEI. The sequenced part of the CDR3 DNA is TGTGCCAGCAGTGAGCTTCCACTGATGAACACTGAA. Its protein product is CASSELPLMNTE. The CDR3 as a whole reads CASSELPLMNTEAFF.

About this clone: The DNA ends 3 residues before the CDR3 does, and the rest of the CDR3 is filled in from the germline J gene. The J gene is TRBJ2-1, the V gene TRBV7-2; no definite D call. Germline CDR1 and CDR2: SGHTA and FQGNSA. CDR3 size: 14 residues. Trimming stripped 4 bases from V and 7 bases from J, with 14 bases between. The CDR3 protein is CASSYTYVGNEQFF. Partial CDR3 DNA: TGTGCCAGCAGCTACACCTACGTAGGGAATGAG.

Partial CDR3 DNA: TGTGCCAGCCGCTACCTGCTGCGGGACAATGAG. It is translated as CASRYLLRDNE. The entire CDR3 reads CASRYLLRDNEQFF. V is TRBV5-8 and J is TRBJ2-1, with D possibly TRBD2 on 5 matching bases. Read coverage stops 3 residues before the CDR3 terminus; the germline J gene supplies the remainder. The CDR3 loop spans 14 amino acids. V was shortened by 7 bases and J by 5 bases, with 16 bases between the two germline ends. Germline CDR1 is SGHTS and CDR2 is YDEGEE.

With respect to this clone: Read data end 3 residues before the CDR3 end; the end is taken from the germline J gene. The gene calls are TRBV6-4 and TRBJ1-1; TRBD1 aligns across 7 bases. The CDR3 totals 15 residues. CDR1 MRHNA and CDR2 SNTAGT come from the germline V gene. The V and J ends lost 4 bases and 4 bases, in that order; junction bases with no gene match: 9. The CDR3 bases that were read are TGTGCCAGCAGTGGTCCCTCGACAGGGACCACTGAA. Its translation is CASSGPSTGTTE. The CDR3 as a whole reads CASSGPSTGTTEAFF.

Details on this clone: With the read ending 3 residues before the CDR3 end, the germline J gene is used to fill in that end. The chain combines TRBV30 with TRBJ2-2, with TRBD2 matching 8 bases. With 4 bases clipped from V and 7 bases from J, the junction kept 8 bases outside the gene matches. CDR1 and CDR2 (germline): GTSNPN, SVGIG (reference sequence). There are 14 residues in the CDR3. Partial CDR3 DNA: TGTGCCTGGAACGAGGGAGCGGGAGTCGGGGAG. Translation gives CAWNEGAGVGE. Given in full, the CDR3 is CAWNEGAGVGELFF.

On this clone itself: The read terminates 3 residues before the CDR3 end, so the remaining end is supplied by the germline J gene. This chain uses TRBV6-2 or TRBV6-3 with TRBJ1-1, with TRBD1 as a possible D gene (6 bases). The CDR3 totals 14 residues. Germline V gene lookup returns CDR1 MNHEY and CDR2 SVGEGT. Partial CDR3 DNA: TGTGCCAGCAGTTACCCGACAGGTATCGCCGAA. This sequence encodes CASSYPTGIAE. The whole CDR3 reads CASSYPTGIAEAFF.

Points on this clone: With the read ending 3 residues before the CDR3 end, the germline J gene is used to fill in that end. The chain joins TRBV10-1 to TRBJ2-1, with no clear D. CDR3 length equals 15 residues. CDR1 and CDR2 (germline): WNHNN, SYGVQD (reference sequence). Trimming pared 3 bases from V and 4 bases from J, leaving 13 bases between. The covered CDR3 bases are TGCGCCAGCAGTGAACAGCACCCGAGGTACAATGAG. This translates into CASSEQHPRYNE. The whole CDR3 region reads CASSEQHPRYNEQFF.

A word on this clone: The read is 3 residues too short to cover the CDR3 end, so that end is filled in from the germline J gene. The rearrangement joins TRBV29-1 to TRBJ2-2, with 8 bases identical to TRBD2. There are 16 residues in the CDR3. Trimming took 4 bases from V and 1 from J; bases not matched to a gene: 8. Germline V gene data show CDR1 as SQVTM and CDR2 as ANQGSEA. CDR3 bases read: TGCAGCGTTGTGTTAAGGAGCGGGAGGAACACCGGGGAG. Translated: CSVVLRSGRNTGE. The entire CDR3 protein reads CSVVLRSGRNTGELFF.

As for this clone: Read coverage stops 3 residues before the CDR3 terminus; the germline J gene supplies the remainder. V and J are TRBV7-6 and TRBJ1-5, with D perhaps TRBD1 (6 bases). This CDR3 has 13 amino acids. V lost 5 bases to trimming and J lost 3 bases, with 8 bases between them. Germline loops: CDR1 SGHVS, CDR2 FNYEAQ. CDR3 residues: CASSRTVNQPQHF. The DNA read from the CDR3 is TGTGCCAGCAGCCGGACAGTCAATCAGCCC.

A remark on this clone: The CDR3 extends 3 residues past the end of the read, so its final part is completed from the germline J gene. The chain links TRBV6-1 to TRBJ2-3; D might be TRBD2 (6 bases). The germline CDR1 and CDR2 sequences are MNHNS and SASEGT. The CDR3 is 15 amino acids. The CDR3 reads CASSEGGLPPGAQYF. Partial CDR3 DNA: TGTGCCAGCAGTGAAGGAGGACTACCCCCCGGGGCG.

On this clone: Read coverage stops 3 residues before the CDR3 terminus; the germline J gene supplies the remainder. The chain employs TRBV19 and TRBJ2-2, with a tentative D call TRBD1 (5 bases). The germline gives CDR1 LNHDA, CDR2 SQIVND (reference sequence). The length of the CDR3 is 11 residues. The CDR3 is CASSVGEKLFF. The covered CDR3 bases are TGTGCCAGCTCGGTAGGGGAAAAG.

Turning to this clone: From the germline J gene comes the end of the CDR3, since the read stops 3 residues before it. The chain links TRBV18 to TRBJ1-1; 8 positions match TRBD1. Per the germline V gene, CDR1 is KGHSH and CDR2 is LQKENI. The CDR3 is made up of 10 amino acids. The CDR3 sequence is CASSRQGAFF. CDR3 bases read: TGTGCCAGCTCGCGACAGGGG.

As regards this clone: Coverage ceases 3 residues before the CDR3 finishes, and the germline J gene fills in the end. The rearrangement links TRBV29-1 to TRBJ2-7; D might be TRBD1 (6 bases). The V and J ends lost 5 bases and 6 bases respectively, with 11 bases between them. In germline, CDR1 is SQVTM, CDR2 ANQGSEA. The CDR3 extends over 11 amino acids. CDR3 amino acids: CSVNTGSEQYF. The covered CDR3 bases are TGCAGCGTTAACACAGGGAGCGAG.

A remark on this clone: The read terminates 3 residues before the CDR3 end, so the remaining end is supplied by the germline J gene. The rearrangement uses TRBV7-8 and TRBJ2-7; tentative D call: TRBD1 (6 bases). The CDR3 has 15 residues. CDR1 is SGHVS, CDR2 FQNEAQ, per germline. Between the trimmed V and J ends, which lost 1 base and 2 bases, there was a span of 12 bases. The CDR3 loop reads CASSLEAGVPYEQYF. The sequenced part of the CDR3 DNA is TGTGCCAGCAGCTTAGAAGCAGGGGTACCCTACGAG. Full variable domain (outside the CDR3, taken from reference TRBV7-8 and TRBJ2-7): GAGVSQSPRYKVAKRGQDVALRCDPISGHVSLFWYQQALGQGPEFLTYFQNEAQLDKSGLPSDRFFAERPEGSVSTLKIQRTQQEDSAVYLCASSLEAGVPYEQYFGPGTRLTVT.

In the case of this clone: The read terminates 3 residues before the CDR3 end, so the remaining end is supplied by the germline J gene. This chain joins TRBV20-1 and TRBJ2-2, with D uncertain. Trimming took 0 bases from V and 3 from J, leaving 14 bases between them. Germline CDR1 DFQATT, CDR2 SNEGSKA (reference sequence). The CDR3 spans 16 residues. The CDR3 loop reads CSARDPQAIYTGELFF. CDR3 DNA, as far as it was read: TGCAGTGCTAGAGATCCACAAGCGATCTACACCGGGGAG.

To note about this clone: The read ends 3 residues early relative to the CDR3; the germline J gene fills the gap. The rearrangement links TRBV7-9 to TRBJ2-7; perhaps TRBD1 as D (6 bases). The CDR3 spans 14 residues. Trimming took off 5 bases at V and 2 bases at J, with 13 bases between the two ends. The germline gives CDR1 SEHNR, CDR2 FQNEAQ (reference sequence). CDR3 residues: CASSQSDSPYEQYF. CDR3 bases read: TGTGCCAGCAGCCAATCGGACAGCCCCTACGAG.

For this clone: The read ends 3 residues shy of where the CDR3 ends; the end is completed using the germline J gene. This chain links TRBV7-8 with TRBJ2-1; D possibly corresponds to TRBD1 (5 bases). CDR1 and CDR2 (germline): SGHVS, FQNEAQ. This CDR3 region has 16 residues. The V gene lost 7 bases and the J gene lost 0 bases, with 16 bases spanning the gap. The CDR3 sequence is CASTLLGGASYNEQFF. The sequenced CDR3 bases are TGTGCCAGCACCCTCCTCGGTGGGGCCTCCTACAATGAG.

Concerning this clone: The read ends 3 residues early relative to the CDR3; the germline J gene fills the gap. This sequence joins TRBV30 and TRBJ2-7; the D gene is possibly TRBD1 (6 bases). This CDR3 region has 11 residues. Trimming pared 5 bases from V and 4 bases from J, leaving 9 bases between. Germline loops: CDR1 GTSNPN, CDR2 SVGIG (reference sequence). The CDR3 loop reads CAWEQGYEQYF. The covered CDR3 bases are TGTGCCTGGGAACAGGGATACGAG.

Comments on this clone: The read ends 3 residues early relative to the CDR3; the germline J gene fills the gap. This sequence joins TRBV13 and TRBJ2-7; 9 bases are shared with TRBD2. This CDR3 spans 15 amino acids. Unmatched junction bases numbered 5, after V lost 0 bases and J lost 5 bases. From germline, CDR1 is PRHDT and CDR2 FYEKMQ (reference sequence). Incomplete CDR3 DNA: TGTGCCAGCAGCTTAGGGGTAGCGGGAGCCCACGAG. It yields the protein CASSLGVAGAHE. The full CDR3 sequence reads CASSLGVAGAHEQYF.

To note about this clone: Read sequence stops 3 residues before the CDR3 end, and the germline J gene provides the missing end. The V gene is TRBV5-6, the J gene TRBJ1-1, with D unclear. V was clipped by 2 bases and J by 6 bases, with 5 bases between them. The germline gives CDR1 SGHDT, CDR2 YYEEEE. This CDR3 is built from 11 residues. CDR3 in amino acids: CASSFKAEAFF. The CDR3 bases that were read are TGTGCCAGCAGCTTTAAGGCTGAA.

A remark on this clone: The read terminates 3 residues before the CDR3 end, so the remaining end is supplied by the germline J gene. V and J are TRBV7-9 and TRBJ1-1; D gene unclear. The CDR3 is 15 residues long. Trimming took off 6 bases at V and 5 bases at J, with 19 bases between the two ends. The germline gives CDR1 SEHNR, CDR2 FQNEAQ (reference sequence). The covered CDR3 bases are TGTGCCAGCAGTTTACTTGTAGGCAGCGGGACTGAA. Its translation is CASSLLVGSGTE. The CDR3 as a whole reads CASSLLVGSGTEAFF. Filled out from reference TRBV7-9 and TRBJ1-1, the complete variable domain reads DTGVSQNPRHKITKRGQNVTFRCDPISEHNRLYWYRQTLGQGPEFLTYFQNEAQLEKSRLLSDRFSAERPKGSFSTLEIQRTEQGDSAMYLCASSLLVGSGTEAFFGQGTRLTVV.

As to this clone: The read falls 3 residues short of the CDR3 end, and the missing part is taken from the germline J gene. V and J are TRBV4-1 and TRBJ1-1; a possible D gene is TRBD1 (6 bases). This CDR3 is 14 amino acids long. Germline V gives CDR1 MGHRA, CDR2 YSYEKL. Trimming stripped 4 bases from V and 0 bases from J, with 9 bases between. CDR3 sequence reads: CASSLTGMNTEAFF. The CDR3 DNA, read in part, is TGCGCCAGCAGCCTGACAGGAATGAACACTGAA.

By frequency, this clone is medium-sized (0.01 to 0.1%). From the germline J gene comes the end of the CDR3, since the read stops 3 residues before it. Other DNA sequences from this sample encode an identical CDR3 as well. This chain connects TRBV28 to TRBJ2-7, with D possibly being TRBD1 (6 bases). Between the trimmed V and J ends, which lost 3 bases and 3 bases, there was a span of 12 bases. The CDR3 loop spans 14 amino acids. The germline CDR1 and CDR2 sequences are MDHEN and SYDVKM. Incomplete CDR3 DNA: TGTGCCAGCAGTTTTGGGCAGGGGAACTACGAG. Its protein product is CASSFGQGNYE. The full CDR3 protein is CASSFGQGNYEQYF.